This T cell receptor beta chain is drawn from a study of shared clonotypes between healthy human individuals. Comment on this clone: Its cognate antigen is unknown.

The authors divided CD4+ cells into CD45RA+ naive and CD45RA-negative memory subsets. Findings of the study overall: The study sampled only blood, and tissue repertoires likely differ.

Method: immunoSEQ multiplex PCR; TCRdb's copy keeps in-frame clones and lacks some. The sample has about 2.4 million clones, 93% seen once. The source is a man between 18 and 29 years old in good health. Some clones in this sample may be carry-over from other donors' samples. The material sequenced was naive CD4+ T cells from PBMCs. Specified subset: CD45RA+ positively selected.

The CDR3 sequence is CASSDLLGRGTNEKLFF. CDR3 sequence (DNA): TGTGCCAGCAGTGACCTCCTGGGTAGGGGGACTAATGAAAAACTGTTTTTT. The rearrangement uses TRBV25-1 and TRBJ1-4; possibly TRBD1 for D (6 bases). In germline, CDR1 is MGHDK, CDR2 SYGVNS. The CDR3 loop spans 17 amino acids. V lost 3 bases to trimming and J lost 2 bases, with 16 bases between them.